These 21 T cell receptor beta chains were all obtained from the same sample, sequenced in a study of control samples from healthy donors and cancer patients. Generated by immunoSEQ multiplex PCR, the TCRdb table keeps only in-frame clones and is missing some. Among around 130,000 clones listed, around 87% were seen once. The material sequenced was blood. All receptors come from a man aged 25 to 40 in good health.

Details on this clone: The sample contains more than one DNA sequence encoding this CDR3. The CDR3 reads CASSLEKGVGKQYV. The CDR3 DNA follows: TGTGCCAGCAGCTTAGAGAAGGGGGTGGGCAAGCAGTACGTC. V usage is TRBV11-2 and J usage is TRBJ2-7; maybe TRBD1 (6 bases). V dropped 0 bases and J dropped 8 bases, with 14 bases sitting between them. Germline V gene lookup returns CDR1 SGHAT and CDR2 FQNNGV. The CDR3 covers 14 residues.

Concerning this clone: Within the sample, other DNA sequences also encode this same CDR3. The chain uses TRBV5-1 and TRBJ2-1, with 7 bases identical to TRBD1. CDR1 SGHRS and CDR2 YFSETQ come from the germline V gene. The ends lost 0 bases at V and 3 bases at J; junction bases unmatched: 0. CDR3 length: 14 residues. The CDR3 loop reads CASSLGQGYNEQFF. The CDR3 DNA is TGCGCCAGCAGCTTGGGACAGGGCTACAATGAGCAGTTCTTC.

The CDR3: CASSSRLGWETQYF. In DNA form, the CDR3 reads TGTGCCAGCAGTTCTAGACTCGGTTGGGAGACCCAGTACTTC. The gene calls are TRBV6-2 or TRBV6-3 and TRBJ2-5; unclear D gene. Germline CDR1 is MNHEY and CDR2 is SVGEGT. The CDR3 is 14 amino acids. The V gene lost 4 bases and the J gene lost 5 bases, with 14 bases spanning the gap.

The chain joins TRBV19 to TRBJ2-1; no clear D gene. CDR3 size: 11 residues. Trimming cost V 5 bases and J 5 bases, with 4 bases left between them. Germline lookup yields CDR1 LNHDA and CDR2 SQIVND (reference sequence). CDR3: CASSVNNEQFF. CDR3 coding DNA: TGTGCCAGTAGTGTTAACAATGAGCAGTTCTTC.

J is TRBJ1-2 and V is TRBV4-1; D not certain. This CDR3 has 15 amino acids. Germline V gene data show CDR1 as MGHRA and CDR2 as YSYEKL. V was cut by 0 bases and J by 3 bases, with 11 bases left in between. CDR3 DNA sequence: TGCGCCAGCAGCCAAGACCCTACGGTGGACTATGGCTACACCTTC. Its translation is CASSQDPTVDYGYTF.

The chain uses TRBV7-8 and TRBJ2-7; tentative D call: TRBD2 (6 bases). The ends were cut back, 4 bases at V and 5 bases at J, with 21 bases in the middle. This CDR3 has 16 amino acids. Per the germline V gene, CDR1 is SGHVS and CDR2 is FQNEAQ. CDR3 loop: CASSYGRGARTHEQYV. Written as DNA, the CDR3 is TGTGCCAGCAGCTACGGGAGAGGGGCCCGGACCCACGAGCAGTACGTC.

This chain joins TRBV7-2 and TRBJ2-2, with 7 bases matching TRBD1. Trimming cost V 5 bases and J 4 bases; bases outside gene matches: 4. Germline assignment: CDR1 SGHTA and CDR2 FQGNSA. The CDR3 totals 14 residues. CDR3: CASSKQGTTGELFF. In nucleotides, the CDR3 is TGTGCCAGCAGCAAACAGGGGACCACCGGGGAGCTGTTTTTT. The full variable domain, completed using reference TRBV7-2 and TRBJ2-2, is GAGVSQSPSNKVTEKGKDVELRCDPISGHTALYWYRQSLGQGLEFLIYFQGNSAPDKSGLPSDRFSAERTGGSVSTLTIQRTQQEDSAVYLCASSKQGTTGELFFGEGSRLTVL.

The chain recombines TRBV5-1 with TRBJ2-2, with 7 bases aligning to TRBD2. V gave up 0 bases and J gave up 6 bases; unmatched junction bases: 2. Germline lookup yields CDR1 SGHRS and CDR2 YFSETQ. The CDR3 has 14 residues. In nucleotides, the CDR3 is TGCGCCAGCAGCTTGGTTGCGGGGGCCGGGGAGCTGTTTTTT. Translating it yields CASSLVAGAGELFF.

The chain uses TRBV19 and TRBJ2-3; 9 nucleotides match TRBD1. After removal of 7 bases from V and 4 bases from J, the junction contained 3 bases not matched to a gene. The CDR3 has 13 amino acids. Germline assignment: CDR1 LNHDA and CDR2 SQIVND (reference sequence). CDR3 sequence: CASMWTGADTQYF. The CDR3 DNA reads TGTGCCAGTATGTGGACAGGGGCAGATACGCAGTATTTT.

This clone was counted once. The chain employs TRBV12-3 or TRBV12-4 and TRBJ1-1; no clear D gene. V was cut by 2 bases and J by 1 base, with 5 bases left in between. The CDR3 covers 13 residues. Written as DNA, the CDR3 is TGTGCCAGCAGTTTAAACGAGAACACTGAAGCTTTCTTT. Encoded protein: CASSLNENTEAFF.

The genes are TRBV6-6 and TRBJ2-7; D is unclear. CDR1 is MNHNY and CDR2 is SVGAGI in the germline V gene (reference sequence). The V and J ends lost 4 bases and 2 bases respectively, with 15 bases between them. The length of the CDR3 is 15 residues. The CDR3 sequence: CASSSVTRAPYEQYV. The CDR3 bases are TGTGCCAGCAGTTCTGTCACCCGGGCCCCCTACGAGCAGTACGTC.

The rearrangement uses TRBV7-7 and TRBJ2-5; the match to TRBD2 covers 15 bases. Germline V gives CDR1 SSHAT, CDR2 FNYEAQ (reference sequence). V shed 5 bases, J shed 4 bases, and the junction held 5 bases outside the gene matches. The CDR3 sequence is 16 residues long. This chain's CDR3 is CASSTGLAGGRETQYF. CDR3 nucleotides: TGTGCCAGCAGCACGGGACTAGCGGGGGGCCGAGAGACCCAGTACTTC.

Here the CDR3 DNA reads TGTGCCAGCAGCTTGGGGATCCGGGTAGAACTCGACACTGAAGCTTTCTTT. This sequence encodes CASSLGIRVELDTEAFF. This chain connects TRBV5-8 to TRBJ1-1; D remains unclear. Trimming left V 0 bases short and J 3 bases short, with 18 bases between. Per germline, CDR1 SGHTS and CDR2 YDEGEE. The CDR3 loop spans 17 amino acids. Complete variable domain (other parts from reference TRBV5-8 and TRBJ1-1): EAGVTQSPTHLIKTRGQQATLRCSPISGHTSVYWYQQALGLGLQFLLWYDEGEERNRGNFPPRFSGRQFPNYSSELNVNALELEDSALYLCASSLGIRVELDTEAFFGQGTRLTVV.

This rearrangement joins TRBV5-1 to TRBJ2-2; TRBD1 agrees at 7 bases. The CDR3 contains 14 residues. With 4 bases clipped from V and 9 bases from J, the junction kept 9 bases outside the gene matches. In germline, CDR1 is SGHRS, CDR2 YFSETQ. Written as DNA, the CDR3 is TGCGCCAGCAGCATGACAGGGAGAGGCCGGGAGCTGTTTTTT. Translating gives CASSMTGRGRELFF.

The chain carries TRBV7-2 and TRBJ2-2, with D unresolved. The V end was cut by 5 bases, the J end by 3 bases, with 4 bases between. Germline V gene lookup returns CDR1 SGHTA and CDR2 FQGNSA. The CDR3 spans 12 residues. CDR3 sequence (DNA): TGTGCCAGCAGCCCTTACACCGGGGAGCTGTTTTTT. Translating it yields CASSPYTGELFF.

This chain links TRBV7-6 with TRBJ1-2; possibly TRBD1 for D (6 bases). The CDR3 runs to 13 residues. Germline lookup yields CDR1 SGHVS and CDR2 FNYEAQ. V was pared by 3 bases and J by 4 bases, with 9 bases between. The CDR3 nucleotides are TGTGCCAGCAGCTTGGACAGAGGCTATGGCTACACCTTC. Residues: CASSLDRGYGYTF.

The chain recombines TRBV11-2 with TRBJ1-5; D gene ambiguous. CDR1 is SGHAT, CDR2 FQNNGV, per germline. Trimming pared 5 bases from V and 5 bases from J, leaving 13 bases between. The CDR3 is 14 amino acids. CDR3 bases: TGTGCCAGCAGCGTCTCAGGTGGCGATCAGCCCCAGCATTTT. Protein: CASSVSGGDQPQHF.

V and J are TRBV19 and TRBJ2-1; TRBD1 matches at 9 bases. The V and J ends lost 4 bases and 4 bases, in that order; junction bases with no gene match: 5. CDR3 length: 15 residues. Per germline, CDR1 LNHDA and CDR2 SQIVND (reference sequence). The CDR3 loop is CASSRTGALYNEQFF. Written as DNA, the CDR3 is TGTGCCAGTAGTAGGACAGGGGCCCTATACAATGAGCAGTTCTTC.

The chain recombines TRBV30 with TRBJ1-2; D not resolved. The CDR3 length is 11 residues. V lost 2 bases, J lost 7 bases, and 8 bases lay in between. Germline assignment: CDR1 GTSNPN and CDR2 SVGIG (reference sequence). The CDR3 DNA sequence: TGTGCCTGGAGTATACTGACTGGCTACACCTTC. Translating gives CAWSILTGYTF.

The chain recombines TRBV13 with TRBJ2-6, with a possible D match to TRBD2 (6 bases). Trimming left V 5 bases short and J 5 bases short, with 10 bases between. CDR3 size: 14 residues. CDR1 and CDR2 from the germline V gene are PRHDT and FYEKMQ (reference sequence). DNA for the CDR3: TGTGCCAGCAGCACGCGGGGACGGGCCAACGTCCTGACTTTC. It encodes CASSTRGRANVLTF.

This chain's CDR3 is CASSLSGGTGELFF. The CDR3 DNA reads as TGTGCCAGCAGTTTATCAGGGGGCACCGGGGAGCTGTTTTTT. The chain combines TRBV27 with TRBJ2-2; perhaps TRBD1 as D (6 bases). Germline CDR1 and CDR2: MNHEY and SMNVEV (reference sequence). V was pared by 0 bases and J by 4 bases, with 6 bases between. This CDR3 has 14 amino acids.